One T cell receptor (beta chain) is described in this entry. Its matching antigen is unknown. The data are from a study of cytomegalovirus exposure and HLA in healthy donors. At the level of the study: There were tens of millions of unique TCRs (from HLA-typed donors) in an early data release. Study conclusions and caveats: An Asian-associated ancestry cluster reportedly showed fewer N-insertions than the roughly 670-donor mean in a later analysis. CMV serostatus was the sole immune exposure information available.

The PCR contained 60 Vbeta and 13 Jbeta primers. Only in-frame clones appear in the TCRdb table, and some are missing; sequencing was by immunoSEQ multiplex PCR. The repertoire holds about 150,000 clones, with roughly 66% as singletons. In germline, CDR1 is SEHNR, CDR2 FQNEAQ (reference sequence). Trimming removed 7 bases at V and 3 bases at J, with 9 bases between. The CDR3 loop spans 13 amino acids. Healthy bone marrow donors made up the cohort. The sequenced sample was PBMCs. The chain has TRBV7-9 and TRBJ2-2; D is possibly TRBD1 (7 bases). The receptor comes from a young woman in good health and CMV-seronegative. CDR3 sequence: CASTRGDTGELFF. Here the CDR3 DNA reads TGTGCCAGCACCAGGGGGGACACCGGGGAGCTGTTTTTT.